The next 9 T cell receptor beta chains were all read from a single sample in a study of blood T cell repertoires in COVID-19. Method: immunoSEQ multiplex PCR; TCRdb's copy keeps in-frame clones and lacks some. The table lists 150,000 to 180,000 clones, 80% to 90% of them singletons. What was sequenced was peripheral blood. These receptors all come from a woman in her forties or fifties with acute or convalescent COVID-19.

This clone was picked up many times. The chain joins TRBV19 to TRBJ2-2; 8 positions match TRBD1. CDR1 and CDR2 from the germline V gene are LNHDA and SQIVND (reference sequence). Trimming cost V 5 bases and J 0 bases; bases outside gene matches: 5. The CDR3 contains 16 residues. The DNA for the CDR3 is TGTGCCAGTAGTTCGCCGACAGGGGCGAACACCGGGGAGCTGTTTTTT. Protein product: CASSSPTGANTGELFF.

DNA for the CDR3: TGTGCCAGCAGGCCAGGGGGCCCGGTCACTGAAGCTTTCTTT. Amino acids: CASRPGGPVTEAFF. This rearrangement joins TRBV6-6 to TRBJ1-1; 8 bases fit TRBD1. The ends lost 6 bases at V and 4 bases at J; junction bases unmatched: 7. The germline V gene encodes CDR1 MNHNY and CDR2 SVGAGI (reference sequence). The CDR3 has 14 residues.

The chain recombines TRBV7-2 with TRBJ2-1; possible D gene TRBD1, 6 bases. V shed 6 bases and J shed 1 base, with 13 bases lying between them. The CDR3 loop spans 15 amino acids. Germline V CDR1 and CDR2: SGHTA, FQGNSA. CDR3 residues: CASSLSRGSYNEQFF. CDR3 nucleotide sequence: TGTGCCAGCAGTTTATCCAGGGGATCCTACAATGAGCAGTTCTTC.

The gene calls are TRBV5-5 and TRBJ2-7; D might be TRBD1 (5 bases). Trimming cost V 4 bases and J 0 bases, with 17 bases left between them. Germline V gene sequence: CDR1 SGHKS, CDR2 YYEKEE (reference sequence). The CDR3 sequence is 16 residues long. The CDR3 nucleotides are TGTGCCAGCAGCATCGCCTCGACAGCCCTCTCCTACGAGCAGTACTTC. This translates into CASSIASTALSYEQYF.

The chain carries TRBV6-5 and TRBJ2-1; 10 bases fit TRBD2. CDR3 length: 15 residues. The ends lost 0 bases at V and 6 bases at J; junction bases unmatched: 2. Germline loops: CDR1 MNHEY, CDR2 SVGAGI. As DNA, the CDR3 is TGTGCCAGCAGTTACTCTCGACTAGCGGGCAATGAGCAGTTCTTC. Its protein product is CASSYSRLAGNEQFF.

This clone showed up just a few times. This CDR3 is also generated by other DNA sequences in the sample. The chain recombines TRBV2 with TRBJ2-7, with 14 positions matching TRBD2. This CDR3 spans 14 amino acids. V lost 6 bases and J lost 4; bases outside the gene matches: 2. The V gene's germline CDR1 is SNHLY and CDR2 FYNNEI. The CDR3 spells CASRGTSGGYEQYF. In nucleotides, the CDR3 is TGTGCCAGCAGGGGGACTAGCGGGGGATACGAGCAGTACTTC.

The rearrangement joins TRBV6-5 to TRBJ1-2; D is unresolved. CDR1 and CDR2 (germline): MNHEY, SVGAGI. This CDR3 has 13 amino acids. The V and J ends lost 6 bases and 4 bases respectively, with 12 bases between them. CDR3 residues: CASSAGRAYGYTF. The CDR3 region has the DNA TGTGCCAGCAGCGCCGGGAGGGCCTATGGCTACACCTTC.

A few counts support this clone. The chain uses TRBV2 and TRBJ1-2, with 8 positions matching TRBD1. With 6 bases clipped from V and 4 bases from J, the junction kept 4 bases outside the gene matches. Germline V lookup: CDR1 SNHLY, CDR2 FYNNEI. This CDR3 contains 13 residues. CDR3 nucleotides: TGTGCCAGCAGCGGACAGGGCAGCTATGGCTACACCTTC. Its translation is CASSGQGSYGYTF.

The chain's CDR3 is CASSQEPSGDNQPQHF. CDR3 bases: TGTGCCAGCAGCCAAGAGCCGAGCGGGGACAATCAGCCCCAGCATTTT. V gene TRBV4-2 combines with J gene TRBJ1-5; D is uncertain. The germline gives CDR1 LGHNA, CDR2 YNFKEQ. This CDR3 has 16 residues. Trimming removed 0 bases at V and 3 bases at J, with 12 bases between.